Sequencing of this T cell receptor (beta chain) was carried out in a study of Graves' ophthalmopathy and Graves' hyperthyroidism. Background on the study: There was a collection of peripheral blood at initial diagnosis, before any treatment. Broader study findings: Detection in blood was also observed for most expanded thyroid clonotypes above 0.001 frequency.

Amplification targeted the TCR beta CDR3 regions, with RNA transcripts as the source material. The workflow started with a first-round RT-PCR run with HTBI primers and then moved on to a second-round multiplex PCR. TCRdb ran MiXCR on the multiplex PCR reads and lists one entry per CDR3 protein. The repertoire includes approximately 700,000 distinct CDR3 sequences, just over 40% of them detected once, and under 3.5% sits in the top ten. Trimming took 0 bases from V and 6 from J, leaving 5 bases between them. The germline CDR1 and CDR2 sequences are LGHDT and YNNKEL (reference sequence). This CDR3 comprises 12 residues. Comment on this clonotype: Its target is unknown.

The diagnosis was founded upon clinical symptoms, serum thyroxine, TRAb, thyroid ultrasound and orbital computed tomography. From fresh peripheral blood, 10 ml in volume, the PBMCs were obtained. V and J are TRBV3-1 and TRBJ1-1; D ambiguous. The TCR was taken from an adult man with Graves' ophthalmopathy. Sequencing used peripheral blood. The CDR3 DNA sequence: TGTGCCAGCAGCCAAGAGACCGCTGAAGCTTTCTTT. Its translation: CASSQETAEAFF.